The rows below give T cell receptor beta chains drawn from one sample of a study of blood T cell repertoires in COVID-19. Produced via immunoSEQ multiplex PCR; TCRdb's table is partial and in-frame only. Of some 220,000 clones in the sample, roughly four fifths were seen once. Material: PBMCs or T cells enriched from blood (not recorded which). All receptors derive from a woman between 40 and 55 years old with acute COVID-19. CDR3s include the opening cysteine and the closing phenylalanine or tryptophan. The D gene is left open where the match is weak. Only some rows state a clone size, as once, few, many or a class for expanded clones.

d_call,clone_size,v_call,j_call,cdr3_aa,cdr3_nt
TRBD1,few,TRBV28,TRBJ1-3,CASSSGRGLLDGNTIYF,TGTGCCAGCAGTTCCGGCAGGGGGCTCTTAGATGGAAACACCATATATTTT
TRBD2,.,TRBV19,TRBJ2-1,CATSIAGWSYNEQFF,TGTGCCACCAGCATAGCGGGGTGGTCCTACAATGAGCAGTTCTTC
TRBD1,.,TRBV7-9,TRBJ1-4,CASQGQGGPTNEKLFF,TGTGCCAGCCAAGGACAGGGCGGCCCAACTAATGAAAAACTGTTTTTT
.,.,TRBV5-1,TRBJ1-1,CASSSGHTEAFF,TGCGCCAGCAGCTCGGGACATACTGAAGCTTTCTTT
.,once,TRBV7-3,TRBJ2-1,CASSLQQQGVQFF,TGTGCCAGCAGCTTACAACAGCAAGGGGTCCAGTTCTTC
.,.,TRBV11-2,TRBJ1-2,CASSSAVYRVPNYGYTF,TGTGCCAGCAGCTCCGCAGTTTACAGGGTTCCTAACTATGGCTACACCTTC
TRBD1,few,TRBV28,TRBJ2-6,CASSLNRGSSGANVLTF,TGTGCCAGCAGTTTAAACAGGGGGAGCTCTGGGGCCAACGTCCTGACTTTC
.,.,TRBV12-3/TRBV12-4,TRBJ1-4,CASSSGSFEKLFF,TGTGCCAGCAGTTCCGGTTCGTTCGAAAAACTGTTTTTT
.,.,TRBV5-1,TRBJ2-1,CASSVSGRGVYNEQFF,TGCGCCAGCAGCGTGTCGGGCAGGGGTGTGTACAATGAGCAGTTCTTC
.,once,TRBV28,TRBJ2-5,CASSLFGEETQYF,TGTGCCAGCAGTTTATTCGGTGAAGAGACCCAGTACTTC
TRBD1,.,TRBV30,TRBJ2-1,CAWSVWTGAGNEQFF,TGTGCCTGGAGTGTATGGACAGGGGCAGGGAATGAGCAGTTCTTC
TRBD1,.,TRBV19,TRBJ2-7,CASSIQRTGLNEQYF,TGTGCCAGTAGTATCCAAAGGACAGGGCTCAACGAGCAGTACTTC
TRBD1,few,TRBV10-2,TRBJ2-7,CASSEPGQGRSYEQYF,TGCGCCAGCAGTGAACCGGGACAGGGTAGGTCCTACGAGCAGTACTTC
.,.,TRBV19,TRBJ2-1,CASSIALADYNEQFF,TGTGCCAGTAGTATAGCCCTAGCAGACTACAATGAGCAGTTCTTC
.,few,TRBV2,TRBJ2-1,CASSPLSSYNEQFF,TGTGCCAGCAGTCCCCTGAGCTCCTACAATGAGCAGTTCTTC
.,.,TRBV20-1,TRBJ2-5,CSGLGEETQYF,TGCAGTGGTCTCGGGGAAGAGACCCAGTACTTC
.,once,TRBV15,TRBJ2-7,CATSRTRGGPSYEQYF,TGTGCCACCAGCAGAACTAGAGGGGGTCCCTCCTACGAGCAGTACTTC
.,.,TRBV5-1,TRBJ2-7,CASSPSVLGLYEQYF,TGCGCCAGCAGCCCTAGCGTTTTAGGCCTCTACGAGCAGTACTTC
.,.,TRBV28,TRBJ2-3,CASRPSPHKGPDTQYF,TGTGCCAGCAGACCCTCCCCACATAAGGGGCCAGATACGCAGTATTTT
TRBD1,once,TRBV2,TRBJ2-7,CASSRDRVTYEQYF,TGTGCCAGCAGCCGGGACAGAGTAACCTACGAGCAGTACTTC
TRBD1,.,TRBV28,TRBJ2-7,CASSSHSGTGAYYEQYF,TGTGCCAGCAGTTCCCATTCCGGGACAGGGGCCTACTACGAGCAGTACTTC
TRBD1,.,TRBV7-9,TRBJ2-5,CASSLGGQGQETQYF,TGTGCCAGCAGCTTAGGGGGACAGGGTCAAGAGACCCAGTACTTC
TRBD1,.,TRBV27,TRBJ2-1,CASSWGQGVPYNEQFF,TGTGCCAGCAGTTGGGGACAGGGGGTGCCCTACAATGAGCAGTTCTTC
TRBD2,.,TRBV5-8,TRBJ2-1,CASSLNRGGLHEQFF,TGTGCCAGCAGCCTCAACCGCGGGGGACTACATGAGCAGTTCTTC
.,.,TRBV5-6,TRBJ2-7,CASSLGRGEQYF,TGTGCCAGCAGCCTAGGAAGGGGAGAGCAGTACTTC
TRBD2,.,TRBV27,TRBJ2-1,CASSLLAGGMQFF,TGTGCCAGCAGTTTGCTAGCGGGGGGAATGCAGTTCTTC
.,.,TRBV5-6,TRBJ1-2,CASNMPFSDGYTF,TGTGCCAGCAATATGCCCTTTAGCGATGGCTACACCTTC
.,few,TRBV7-8,TRBJ2-7,CASSPALAFYEQYF,TGTGCCAGCAGCCCCGCGTTAGCCTTCTACGAGCAGTACTTC
.,.,TRBV30,TRBJ1-6,CAWSGASLHNSPLHF,TGTGCCTGGAGTGGGGCCTCCTTGCATAATTCACCCCTCCACTTT
TRBD2,.,TRBV5-1,TRBJ2-2,CASSLALAGVGGELFF,TGCGCCAGCAGCTTGGCTCTAGCGGGAGTTGGCGGGGAGCTGTTTTTT
TRBD1,.,TRBV7-2,TRBJ2-7,CASSQVSRGQDPYEQYF,TGTGCCAGCAGCCAGGTCTCGAGGGGACAGGATCCCTACGAGCAGTACTTC
TRBD1,.,TRBV29-1,TRBJ1-1,CSVSQGARGTEAFF,TGCAGCGTTAGCCAGGGGGCGCGTGGCACTGAAGCTTTCTTT
TRBD1,.,TRBV30,TRBJ1-2,CAWSTGGNYGYTF,TGTGCCTGGAGCACAGGGGGCAACTATGGCTACACCTTC
.,few,TRBV27,TRBJ1-1,CASSLLFGRTEAFF,TGTGCCAGCAGTTTATTGTTCGGTCGTACTGAAGCTTTCTTT
TRBD2,once,TRBV7-6,TRBJ2-3,CASSLFLAGGRTDTQYF,TGTGCCAGCAGCTTATTTCTAGCGGGGGGGCGCACAGATACGCAGTATTTT
.,.,TRBV4-1,TRBJ1-1,CASSHPGGFMDTEAFF,TGCGCCAGCAGCCACCCCGGAGGTTTTATGGACACTGAAGCTTTCTTT
TRBD2,.,TRBV7-3,TRBJ2-3,CASSLMLAGGKDTQYF,TGTGCCAGCAGCTTAATGCTAGCGGGAGGTAAAGATACGCAGTATTTT
.,.,TRBV19,TRBJ2-1,CASSLQGWNEQFF,TGTGCCAGTAGTTTACAGGGTTGGAATGAGCAGTTCTTC
TRBD2,.,TRBV4-1,TRBJ2-1,CASSQGTSGRTTYNEQFF,TGCGCCAGCAGCCAAGGAACTAGCGGGAGGACCACCTACAATGAGCAGTTCTTC
.,.,TRBV6-2/TRBV6-3,TRBJ1-1,CASSYYSSHLIRENTEAFF,TGTGCCAGCAGTTACTACTCGTCCCACTTGATCAGGGAGAACACTGAAGCTTTCTTT
TRBD2,.,TRBV5-1,TRBJ2-3,CASSLGGSNVRGTDTQYF,TGCGCCAGCAGCTTGGGCGGGAGTAATGTGAGGGGCACAGATACGCAGTATTTT
TRBD1,.,TRBV2,TRBJ1-2,CASTLDRAGQSYGYTF,TGTGCCAGCACCCTGGACAGGGCAGGGCAGTCCTACGGCTACACCTTC
TRBD1,.,TRBV13,TRBJ1-2,CARGPTGEYGYTF,TGTGCCAGAGGACCGACAGGGGAATATGGCTACACCTTC
.,.,TRBV9,TRBJ1-6,CASTTLPDSYNSPLHF,TGTGCCAGCACCACCTTACCGGACAGCTATAATTCACCCCTCCACTTT
.,.,TRBV28,TRBJ2-2,CASSLIGELFF,TGTGCCAGCAGTTTAATAGGGGAGCTGTTTTTT
.,.,TRBV27,TRBJ1-4,CASREEGLDEKLFF,TGTGCCAGCAGGGAAGAGGGATTGGATGAAAAACTGTTTTTT
TRBD2,.,TRBV7-2,TRBJ2-1,CASSLDRGGNVEQFF,TGTGCCAGCAGCTTAGACCGGGGGGGGAATGTTGAGCAGTTCTTC
TRBD2,once,TRBV2,TRBJ2-2,CASRASGARTGELFF,TGTGCCAGCAGAGCTAGCGGGGCGAGGACCGGGGAGCTGTTTTTT
.,.,TRBV7-3,TRBJ2-5,CASSFAGYPQETQYF,TGTGCCAGCAGCTTCGCAGGGTACCCCCAAGAGACCCAGTACTTC
TRBD1,few,TRBV7-9,TRBJ1-2,CASSLMDRPSYGYTF,TGTGCCAGCAGCTTGATGGACAGGCCGAGCTATGGCTACACCTTC